Each of the 27 T cell receptor beta chains below was sequenced from the same sample in a study of STAT5B mutations in CD4+ large granular lymphocyte leukemia. Clones were sequenced by immunoSEQ multiplex PCR, and TCRdb holds only the in-frame ones, with some missing. The data show approximately 30,000 clones, with approximately 80% seen just once and 2% to 2.5% held by the top ten. The sample comprised CD4+ T cells from blood buffy coats. The receptors shown here come from a human donor in good health.

The chain uses TRBV6-1 and TRBJ2-5; 12 nucleotides align to TRBD2. The CDR3 contains 14 residues. Germline assignment: CDR1 MNHNS and CDR2 SASEGT. V gave up 10 bases and J gave up 4 bases; unmatched junction bases: 7. This CDR3 is CATRLAGALETQYF. DNA of the CDR3: TGTGCCACCAGACTAGCGGGAGCCCTAGAGACCCAGTACTTC.

The chain links TRBV7-6 to TRBJ1-1; D is undetermined. This CDR3 region has 11 residues. The V end lost 4 bases, the J end lost 7 bases, and 7 bases lay between the germline ends. Germline V gene lookup returns CDR1 SGHVS and CDR2 FNYEAQ. The CDR3 nucleotides are TGTGCCAGCAGCTACCGGGGTGAAGCTTTCTTT. Translating it yields CASSYRGEAFF.

The chain uses TRBV29-1 and TRBJ2-3; D is uncertain. V was cut by 2 bases and J by 1 base, with 13 bases left in between. CDR1 is SQVTM, CDR2 ANQGSEA, per germline. The CDR3 loop spans 15 amino acids. CDR3 coding DNA: TGCAGCGTTGAATTGTTGGGAAGGGGCACAGATACGCAGTATTTT. It encodes CSVELLGRGTDTQYF.

This clone was picked up a small number of times. The chain recombines TRBV5-1 with TRBJ2-7, with 7 nucleotides matching TRBD1. The CDR3 covers 14 residues. Per the germline V gene, CDR1 is SGHRS and CDR2 is YFSETQ. After removal of 6 bases from V and 2 bases from J, the junction contained 8 bases not matched to a gene. The CDR3 sequence: CASKEGGSTYEQYF. The DNA for the CDR3 is TGCGCCAGCAAGGAAGGGGGCTCGACCTACGAGCAGTACTTC.

This clone was observed a few times. J is TRBJ1-2 and V is TRBV5-4; D not certain. The CDR3 consists of 12 residues. V was shortened by 3 bases and J by 0 bases, with 3 bases between the two germline ends. Per germline, CDR1 SGHNT and CDR2 YYREEE (reference sequence). The CDR3 nucleotides are TGTGCCAGCAGCTCGCCTAACTATGGCTACACCTTC. Translation gives CASSSPNYGYTF. Full variable domain (outside the CDR3, taken from reference TRBV5-4 and TRBJ1-2): ETGVTQSPTHLIKTRGQQVTLRCSSQSGHNTVSWYQQALGQGPQFIFQYYREEENGRGNFPPRFSGLQFPNYSSELNVNALELDDSALYLCASSSPNYGYTFGSGTRLTVV.

The genes are TRBV5-1 and TRBJ2-3; no clear D gene. V was cut by 6 bases and J by 2 bases, with 10 bases left in between. Germline-derived CDR1 and CDR2 are SGHRS and YFSETQ. This CDR3 contains 13 residues. Here the CDR3 reads CASMVGYTDTQYF. The DNA for the CDR3 is TGCGCCAGCATGGTGGGATACACAGATACGCAGTATTTT.

This chain uses TRBV5-1 with TRBJ2-7; D unresolved. The CDR3 is 14 amino acids. CDR1 and CDR2 (germline): SGHRS, YFSETQ. Trimming stripped 0 bases from V and 2 bases from J, with 9 bases between. DNA for the CDR3: TGCGCCAGCAGCTTGGATCTATCGGCCTACGAGCAGTACTTC. This encodes CASSLDLSAYEQYF.

This sequence joins TRBV14 and TRBJ1-1; D gene unclear. Germline loops: CDR1 SGHDN, CDR2 FVKESK. CDR3 length: 11 residues. The V gene lost 1 base and the J gene lost 10 bases, with 7 bases spanning the gap. This CDR3 is CASSQVGRAFF. As DNA, the CDR3 is TGTGCCAGCAGCCAAGTGGGGAGAGCTTTCTTT.

This clone was found once. The chain uses TRBV28 and TRBJ2-1, with 14 bases identical to TRBD2. The CDR3 is made up of 13 amino acids. Germline V gene lookup returns CDR1 MDHEN and CDR2 SYDVKM. The trim removed 6 bases at V and 15 bases at J, leaving 7 bases unmatched. CDR3 sequence (DNA): TGTGCCAGCAGCTACGGACTAGCGGGAGGTCGGTTCTTC. It translates to CASSYGLAGGRFF.

This clone appeared once. J is TRBJ2-7 and V is TRBV5-1; 10 bases match TRBD2. J lost 3 bases, V lost 4 bases, and 28 bases had no gene match. The germline CDR1 and CDR2 sequences are SGHRS and YFSETQ. The CDR3 loop spans 22 amino acids. The CDR3 sequence is CASSTRDMGQRTSGTQNYEQYF. The CDR3 DNA reads as TGCGCCAGCAGCACCCGGGACATGGGGCAGCGGACTAGCGGAACTCAGAACTACGAGCAGTACTTC.

The chain is built from TRBV18 and TRBJ1-2; D not resolved. Germline V gene sequence: CDR1 KGHSH, CDR2 LQKENI. The ends were cut back, 0 bases at V and 2 bases at J, with 10 bases in the middle. The CDR3 is 15 residues long. The CDR3 nucleotides read TGTGCCAGCTCACCACCGGGAGGAGGGAACTATGGCTACACCTTC. As protein: CASSPPGGGNYGYTF. The whole variable domain, remainder taken from reference TRBV18 and TRBJ1-2, is NAGVMQNPRHLVRRRGQEARLRCSPMKGHSHVYWYRQLPEEGLKFMVYLQKENIIDESGMPKERFSAEFPKEGPSILRIQQVVRGDSAAYFCASSPPGGGNYGYTFGSGTRLTVV.

This rearrangement joins TRBV7-2 to TRBJ2-1, with D perhaps TRBD1 (9 bases). V dropped 5 bases and J dropped 7 bases, with 18 bases sitting between them. CDR3 size: 15 residues. Germline assignment: CDR1 SGHTA and CDR2 FQGNSA. CDR3 coding DNA: TGTGCCAGCAGCCGGGGGGGGACAGGGAGGAATGAGCAGTTCTTC. It codes for CASSRGGTGRNEQFF.

The chain has TRBV2 and TRBJ1-5; D is possibly TRBD1 (5 bases). The V end lost 6 bases, the J end lost 3 bases, and 9 bases lay between the germline ends. The CDR3 is made up of 13 amino acids. CDR1 and CDR2 (germline): SNHLY, FYNNEI. The CDR3 coding sequence is TGTGCCAGCAGCAAAGGGGTCAATCAGCCCCAGCATTTT. It is translated as CASSKGVNQPQHF.

The chain uses TRBV5-1 and TRBJ2-7, with TRBD2 matching 10 bases. The germline CDR1 and CDR2 sequences are SGHRS and YFSETQ. Trimming removed 0 bases from V and 1 base from J; junction bases left unmatched: 7. The CDR3 is made up of 17 amino acids. The CDR3 bases are TGCGCCAGCAGCTTGGAGGTTAGCGGGAGGTGGTCCTACGAGCAGTACTTC. Its protein is CASSLEVSGRWSYEQYF.

As regards this clone: One end of the junction does not line up with germline, which may come from a read error. The V and J genes are TRBV28 and TRBJ2-5; perhaps TRBD1 as D (6 bases). The CDR3 totals 14 residues. Germline-derived CDR1 and CDR2 are MDHEN and SYDVKM. The CDR3 nucleotides read TGTGCCAGCAGTCTACCGGGACAACACATTTTGATCAACTTC. Residues: CASSLPGQHILINF.

The gene calls are TRBV11-2 and TRBJ2-1; D is unresolved. The germline V gene encodes CDR1 SGHAT and CDR2 FQNNGV. The CDR3 contains 13 residues. V was shortened by 5 bases and J by 6 bases, with 11 bases between the two germline ends. CDR3 nucleotide sequence: TGTGCCAGCAGCCGAGTTGTGGGCAATGAGCAGTTCTTC. Its protein is CASSRVVGNEQFF.

Only one count was recorded for this clone. The V and J genes are TRBV14 and TRBJ1-3; possible D gene TRBD1, 5 bases. V lost 1 base, J lost 3 bases, and 10 bases lay in between. CDR1 is SGHDN and CDR2 is FVKESK in the germline V gene. CDR3 length: 15 amino acids. CDR3 sequence reads: CASSQGGAGGNTIYF. CDR3 nucleotides: TGTGCCAGCAGCCAAGGCGGGGCAGGTGGAAACACCATATATTTT.

The rearrangement uses TRBV29-1 and TRBJ1-4; D call uncertain. V lost 2 bases, J lost 6 bases, and 13 bases lay in between. There are 14 residues in the CDR3. From germline, CDR1 is SQVTM and CDR2 ANQGSEA. The CDR3 DNA follows: TGCAGCGTTGAAATCCTGGGCGGGGATGAAAAACTGTTTTTT. Amino acid sequence: CSVEILGGDEKLFF. Supplemented by reference TRBV29-1 and TRBJ1-4, the full variable domain reads SAVISQKPSRDICQRGTSLTIQCQVDSQVTMMFWYRQQPGQSLTLIATANQGSEATYESGFVIDKFPISRPNLTFSTLTVSNMSPEDSSIYLCSVEILGGDEKLFFGSGTQLSVL.

The sample holds one count of this clone. The chain couples TRBV16 to TRBJ1-1; TRBD1 aligns across 7 bases. The CDR3 extends over 16 amino acids. CDR1 is KGHSY and CDR2 is FQNENV in the germline V gene. Trimming at V came to 3 bases and at J to 0 bases, leaving 7 bases not matched to a gene. CDR3 protein: CASSHRLQGMNTEAFF. In nucleotides, the CDR3 is TGTGCCAGCAGCCATCGATTACAGGGGATGAACACTGAAGCTTTCTTT.

This chain links TRBV6-5 with TRBJ1-1; TRBD1 aligns across 8 bases. The CDR3 is 13 residues long. The V and J ends lost 4 bases and 7 bases, in that order; junction bases with no gene match: 5. Germline CDR1 reads MNHEY; CDR2 reads SVGAGI. The CDR3 bases are TGTGCCAGCAGTTTGCAGGGGGCAGTTGAAGCTTTCTTT. Translating it yields CASSLQGAVEAFF.

The chain links TRBV5-1 to TRBJ2-7; a weak D match, TRBD1 (5 bases). CDR1 is SGHRS, CDR2 YFSETQ, per germline. The CDR3 contains 12 residues. Trimming pared 8 bases from V and 5 bases from J, leaving 14 bases between. CDR3 region: CASGQRSDEQYF. Written as DNA, the CDR3 is TGCGCCAGTGGACAACGGTCGGACGAGCAGTACTTC.

The chain couples TRBV6-6 to TRBJ2-7; 12 bases match TRBD1. With 6 bases clipped from V and 7 bases from J, the junction kept 10 bases outside the gene matches. The CDR3 is made up of 15 amino acids. Germline CDR1 and CDR2: MNHNY and SVGAGI (reference sequence). The CDR3 spells CASSDGTGGFGEQYF. The CDR3 DNA reads as TGTGCCAGCAGCGACGGGACAGGGGGCTTCGGGGAGCAGTACTTC.

The V gene is TRBV5-1, the J gene TRBJ2-1; the match to TRBD2 covers 12 bases. CDR3 length: 16 residues. CDR1 SGHRS and CDR2 YFSETQ come from the germline V gene. Unmatched junction bases numbered 1, after V lost 2 bases and J lost 1 base. CDR3 nucleotide sequence: TGCGCCAGCAGCTTTACTAGCGGGGGGTCCTACAATGAGCAGTTCTTC. Amino acid sequence: CASSFTSGGSYNEQFF.

This clone was found once. The CDR3, as DNA: TGTGCCAGCAGTGAATCCCCTCCGAGAGGGATTGGCACTGAAGCTTTCTTT. Translation gives CASSESPPRGIGTEAFF. The chain recombines TRBV25-1 with TRBJ1-1; D uncertain. Germline CDR1 is MGHDK and CDR2 is SYGVNS. The CDR3 sequence is 17 residues long. V lost 1 base and J 4 bases, leaving 19 bases between the germline ends.

The chain uses TRBV7-2 and TRBJ1-3, with D perhaps matching TRBD1 (6 bases). V lost 7 bases and J lost 1, with 17 bases in between. Germline V lookup: CDR1 SGHTA, CDR2 FQGNSA. CDR3 length equals 16 residues. The CDR3 here is CASTPTPGASGNTIYF. DNA of the CDR3: TGTGCCAGCACCCCAACCCCGGGGGCATCTGGAAACACCATATATTTT.

This clone was picked up one time. This chain links TRBV20-1 with TRBJ2-2, with D possibly being TRBD1 or TRBD2 (5 bases each). Germline V gene sequence: CDR1 DFQATT, CDR2 SNEGSKA (reference sequence). The V end lost 3 bases, the J end lost 10 bases, and 9 bases lay between the germline ends. CDR3 length: 11 amino acids. The CDR3 region is CSARSGTELFF. CDR3 nucleotide sequence: TGCAGTGCTAGGTCAGGGACGGAGCTGTTTTTT.

The J gene is TRBJ1-4, the V gene TRBV14, with a possible D match to TRBD1 (5 bases). Germline V gene lookup returns CDR1 SGHDN and CDR2 FVKESK. This CDR3 has 15 residues. Trimming cost V 6 bases and J 7 bases, with 18 bases left between them. The CDR3 region is CASSAGGNRIEKLFF. The CDR3, as DNA: TGTGCCAGCAGTGCGGGAGGGAACAGGATTGAAAAACTGTTTTTT.